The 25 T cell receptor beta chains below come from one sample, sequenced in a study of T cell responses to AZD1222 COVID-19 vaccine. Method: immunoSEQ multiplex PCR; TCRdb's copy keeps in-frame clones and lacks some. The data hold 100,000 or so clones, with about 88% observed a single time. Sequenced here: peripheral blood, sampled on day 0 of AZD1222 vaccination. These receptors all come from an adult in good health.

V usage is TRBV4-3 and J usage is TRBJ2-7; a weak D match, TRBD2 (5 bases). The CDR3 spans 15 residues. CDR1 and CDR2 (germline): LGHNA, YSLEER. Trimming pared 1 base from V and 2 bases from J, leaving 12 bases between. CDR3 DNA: TGCGCCAGCAGCCAAGGGCTGGGAGTCGCCTACGAGCAGTACTTC. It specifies CASSQGLGVAYEQYF.

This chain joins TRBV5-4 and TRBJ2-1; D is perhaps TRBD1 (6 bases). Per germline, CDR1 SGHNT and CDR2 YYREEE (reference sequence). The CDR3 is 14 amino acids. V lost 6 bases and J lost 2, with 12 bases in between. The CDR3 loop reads CASNGEGAYNEQFF. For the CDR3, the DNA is TGTGCCAGCAACGGAGAGGGGGCCTACAATGAGCAGTTCTTC.

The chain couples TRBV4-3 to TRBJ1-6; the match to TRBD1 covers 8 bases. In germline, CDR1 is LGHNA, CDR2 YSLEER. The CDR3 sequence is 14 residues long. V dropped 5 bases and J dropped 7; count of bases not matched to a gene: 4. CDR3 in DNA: TGCGCCAGCAGCGTGGACAGGGAAAATTCACCCCTCCACTTT. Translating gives CASSVDRENSPLHF.

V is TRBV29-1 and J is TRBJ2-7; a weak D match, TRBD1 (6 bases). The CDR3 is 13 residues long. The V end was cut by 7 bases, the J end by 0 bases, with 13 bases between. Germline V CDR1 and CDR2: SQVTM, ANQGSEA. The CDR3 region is CSARDRSSYEQYF. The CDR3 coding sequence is TGCAGCGCGCGAGACAGGAGCTCCTACGAGCAGTACTTC.

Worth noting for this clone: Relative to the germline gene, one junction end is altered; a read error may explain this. This CDR3 reads CASRLAAGGGYTF. The CDR3 DNA is TGTGCCAGCAGATTAGCGGCAGGGGGAGGCTACACCTTC. The genes are TRBV7-2 and TRBJ1-2, with 7 bases aligning to TRBD1. Germline CDR1 SGHTA, CDR2 FQGNSA. The CDR3 consists of 13 residues. The whole variable domain, remainder taken from reference TRBV7-2 and TRBJ1-2, is GAGVSQSPSNKVTEKGKDVELRCDPISGHTALYWYRQSLGQGLEFLIYFQGNSAPDKSGLPSDRFSAERTGGSVSTLTIQRTQQEDSAVYLCASRLAAGGGYTFGSGTRLTVV.

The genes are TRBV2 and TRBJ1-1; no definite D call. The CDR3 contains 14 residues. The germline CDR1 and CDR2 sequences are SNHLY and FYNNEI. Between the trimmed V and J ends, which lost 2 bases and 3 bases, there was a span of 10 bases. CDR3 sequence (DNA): TGTGCCAGCAGTGAATCATACAGTGACACTGAAGCTTTCTTT. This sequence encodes CASSESYSDTEAFF.

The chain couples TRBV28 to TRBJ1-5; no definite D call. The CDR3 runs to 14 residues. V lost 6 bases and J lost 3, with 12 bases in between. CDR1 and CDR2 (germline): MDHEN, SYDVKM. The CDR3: CASSGVGPNQPQHF. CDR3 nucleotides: TGTGCCAGCAGCGGCGTAGGACCCAATCAGCCCCAGCATTTT.

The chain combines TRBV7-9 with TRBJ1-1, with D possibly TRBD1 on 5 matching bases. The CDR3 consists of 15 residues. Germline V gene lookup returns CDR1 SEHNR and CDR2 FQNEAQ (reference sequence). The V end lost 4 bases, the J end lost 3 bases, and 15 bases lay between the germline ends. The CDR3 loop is CASSSKGPADTEAFF. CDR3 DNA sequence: TGTGCCAGCAGCTCCAAGGGGCCAGCCGACACTGAAGCTTTCTTT.

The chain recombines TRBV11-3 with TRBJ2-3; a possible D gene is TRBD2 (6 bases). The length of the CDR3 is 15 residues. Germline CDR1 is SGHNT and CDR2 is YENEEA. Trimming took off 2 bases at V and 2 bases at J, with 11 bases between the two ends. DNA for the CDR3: TGTGCCAGCAGCTTAAACAGCGGGCTCACAGATACGCAGTATTTT. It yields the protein CASSLNSGLTDTQYF.

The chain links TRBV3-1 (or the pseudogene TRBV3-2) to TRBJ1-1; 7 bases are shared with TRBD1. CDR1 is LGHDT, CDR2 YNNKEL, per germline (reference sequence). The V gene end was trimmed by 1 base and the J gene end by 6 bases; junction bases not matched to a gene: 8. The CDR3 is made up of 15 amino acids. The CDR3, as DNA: TGTGCCAGCAGCCAAGGGTCCCAGGGGGTGGCTGAAGCTTTCTTT. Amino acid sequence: CASSQGSQGVAEAFF.

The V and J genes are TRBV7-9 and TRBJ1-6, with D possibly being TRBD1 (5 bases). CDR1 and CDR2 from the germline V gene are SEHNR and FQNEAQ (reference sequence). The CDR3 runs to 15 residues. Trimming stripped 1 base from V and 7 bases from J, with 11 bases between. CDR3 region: CASSLGQGVNSPLHF. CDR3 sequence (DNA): TGTGCCAGCAGCTTAGGGCAGGGTGTAAATTCACCCCTCCACTTT.

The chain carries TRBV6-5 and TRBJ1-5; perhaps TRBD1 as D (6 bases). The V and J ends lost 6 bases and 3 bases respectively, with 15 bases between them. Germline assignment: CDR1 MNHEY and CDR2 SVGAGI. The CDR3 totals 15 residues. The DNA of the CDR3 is TGTGCCAGCAGGGGGGCGGGACACCCCAATCAGCCCCAGCATTTT. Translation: CASRGAGHPNQPQHF.

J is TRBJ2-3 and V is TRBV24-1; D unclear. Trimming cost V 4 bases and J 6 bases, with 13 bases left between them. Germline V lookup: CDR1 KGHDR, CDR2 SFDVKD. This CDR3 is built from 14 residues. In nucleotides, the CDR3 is TGTGCCACCAGTGACTCCGGACCTCAGGATACGCAGTATTTT. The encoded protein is CATSDSGPQDTQYF.

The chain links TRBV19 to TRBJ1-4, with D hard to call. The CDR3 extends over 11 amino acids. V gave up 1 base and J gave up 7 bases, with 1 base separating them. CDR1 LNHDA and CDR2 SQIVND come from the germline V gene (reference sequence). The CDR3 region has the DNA TGTGCCAGTAGTATAGGTGAAAAACTGTTTTTT. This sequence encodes CASSIGEKLFF.

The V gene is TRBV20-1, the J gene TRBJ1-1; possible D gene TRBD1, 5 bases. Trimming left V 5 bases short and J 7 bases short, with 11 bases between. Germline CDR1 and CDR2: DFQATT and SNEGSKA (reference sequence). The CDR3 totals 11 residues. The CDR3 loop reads CSAVRQNEAFF. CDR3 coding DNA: TGCAGTGCTGTCAGACAGAATGAAGCTTTCTTT.

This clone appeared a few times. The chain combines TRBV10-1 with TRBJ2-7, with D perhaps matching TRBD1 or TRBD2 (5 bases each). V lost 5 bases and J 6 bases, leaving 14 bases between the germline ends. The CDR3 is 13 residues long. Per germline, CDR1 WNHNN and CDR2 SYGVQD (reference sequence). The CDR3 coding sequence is TGCGCCAGCAGTCCCAGCGGAAGGGGCGAGCAGTACTTC. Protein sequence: CASSPSGRGEQYF.

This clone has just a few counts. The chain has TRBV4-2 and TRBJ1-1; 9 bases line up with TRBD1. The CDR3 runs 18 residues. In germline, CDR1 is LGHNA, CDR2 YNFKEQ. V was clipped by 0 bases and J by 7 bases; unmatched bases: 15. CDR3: CASSQEVLSTGGVVEAFF. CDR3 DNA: TGTGCCAGCAGCCAAGAGGTTTTGTCTACAGGGGGCGTTGTTGAAGCTTTCTTT.

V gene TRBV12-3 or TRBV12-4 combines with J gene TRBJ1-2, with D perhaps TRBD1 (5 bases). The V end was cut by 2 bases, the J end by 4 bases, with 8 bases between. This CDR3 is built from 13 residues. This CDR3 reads CASSLRGIYGYTF. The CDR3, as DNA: TGTGCCAGCAGTTTACGGGGGATCTATGGCTACACCTTC.

CDR3 sequence reads: CASSEDGTPTYEQYF. CDR3 DNA sequence: TGCGCCAGCAGTGAGGACGGGACTCCCACCTACGAGCAGTACTTC. The gene calls are TRBV10-1 and TRBJ2-7, with a possible D match to TRBD2 (6 bases). The germline V and J ends were trimmed by 2 bases and 2 bases, with 13 bases remaining between them. The CDR3 extends over 15 amino acids. The V gene's germline CDR1 is WNHNN and CDR2 SYGVQD (reference sequence).

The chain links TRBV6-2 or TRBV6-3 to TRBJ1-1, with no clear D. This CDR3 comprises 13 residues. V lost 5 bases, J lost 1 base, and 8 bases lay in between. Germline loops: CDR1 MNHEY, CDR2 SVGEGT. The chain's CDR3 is CASSRSENTEAFF. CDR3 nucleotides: TGTGCCAGCAGTCGCAGCGAGAACACTGAAGCTTTCTTT.

As DNA, the CDR3 is TGTGCCAGCAGTTTAAGGGGAAATCAGCCCCAGCATTTT. Protein sequence: CASSLRGNQPQHF. This rearrangement joins TRBV12-3 or TRBV12-4 to TRBJ1-5; maybe TRBD1 (5 bases). Trimming cost V 2 bases and J 4 bases, with 6 bases left between them. This CDR3 region has 13 residues.

DNA for the CDR3: TGTGCCAGCAGTGAAGCGCGTAGCAGACGCACAGATACGCAGTATTTT. It yields the protein CASSEARSRRTDTQYF. The chain links TRBV2 to TRBJ2-3; D is undetermined. The germline V and J ends were trimmed by 0 bases and 1 base, with 11 bases remaining between them. CDR1 and CDR2 (germline): SNHLY, FYNNEI. This CDR3 is built from 16 residues.

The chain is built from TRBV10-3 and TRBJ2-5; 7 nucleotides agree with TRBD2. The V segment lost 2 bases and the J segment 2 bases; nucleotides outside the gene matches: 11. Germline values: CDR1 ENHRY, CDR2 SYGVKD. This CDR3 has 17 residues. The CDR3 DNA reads TGTGCCATCAGTGAGACGGTCCCGGGAGGAGGGCAAGAGACCCAGTACTTC. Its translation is CAISETVPGGGQETQYF.

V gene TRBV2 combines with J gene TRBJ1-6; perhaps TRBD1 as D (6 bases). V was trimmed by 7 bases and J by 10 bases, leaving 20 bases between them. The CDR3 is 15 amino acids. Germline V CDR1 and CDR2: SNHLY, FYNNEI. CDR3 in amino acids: CASKPAWGGQSPLHF. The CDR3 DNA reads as TGTGCCAGCAAGCCCGCGTGGGGGGGGCAATCACCCCTCCACTTT.

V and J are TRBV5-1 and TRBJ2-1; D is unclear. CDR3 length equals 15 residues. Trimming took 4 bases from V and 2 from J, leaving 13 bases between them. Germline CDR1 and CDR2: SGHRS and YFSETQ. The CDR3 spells CASSPPDRAYNEQFF. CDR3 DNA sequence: TGCGCCAGCAGCCCGCCGGACCGCGCCTACAATGAGCAGTTCTTC.